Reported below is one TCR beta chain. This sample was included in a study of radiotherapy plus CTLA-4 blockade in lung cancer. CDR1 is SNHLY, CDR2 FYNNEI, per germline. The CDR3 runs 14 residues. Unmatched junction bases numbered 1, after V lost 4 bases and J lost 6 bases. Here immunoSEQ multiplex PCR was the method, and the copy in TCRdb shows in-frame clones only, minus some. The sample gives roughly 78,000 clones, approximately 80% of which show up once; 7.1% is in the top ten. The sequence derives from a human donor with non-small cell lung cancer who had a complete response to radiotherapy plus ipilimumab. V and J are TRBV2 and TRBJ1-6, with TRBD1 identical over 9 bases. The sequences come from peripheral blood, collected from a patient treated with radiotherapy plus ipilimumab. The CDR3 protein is CASSGDRVNSPLHF. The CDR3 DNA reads TGTGCCAGCAGTGGGGACAGGGTTAATTCACCCCTCCACTTT.